The subject of this entry is one T cell receptor (beta chain). In its sample, this clone was seen once. No antigen is known for it. No base-level quality is on record; no much larger clone is a single base apart. TCRbeta CDR3 regions were amplified from genomic DNA by means of the immunoSEQ Assay, a bias-controlled multiplex PCR. As for the authors' bioinformatics: Nucleated cell counts per sample were estimated from amplification of reference gene primers within the assay. To quantify the absolute abundance of each unique TCRbeta CDR3 rearrangement, sequence reads were collapsed and filtered. Productive Simpson clonality was computed per sample as the square root of Simpson's diversity index over productive rearrangements. In TCRdb, the immuneACCESS table is reduced to in-frame sequences with V and J assigned. These tables do not hold every clone; where another copy was compared, an unresolved V gene accounts for under half, and the others remain unexplained. V and J calls and clone size follow that table, whereas D and trimming were derived from the DNA. The sample table lists fewer than 350,000 clones, about 86% of them with a count of one. The biggest ten clones account for more than 10% of the sample.

CDR1 SNHLY and CDR2 FYNNEI were looked up in the germline V gene. From the cysteine through the phenylalanine, the CDR3 covers 15 amino acids. This entry keeps only the CDR3 DNA: 45 bases, framed from base 1. From V the trimming removes 5 bases and from J it removes 2 bases, while the gene matches leave 3 bases of the junction unaccounted for. One collaborating source in Seattle enrolled patients during active infection and followed them longitudinally through the course of disease. Each collaborating institution followed its own protocols to collect whole blood in K2EDTA tubes. For TCRbeta analysis, collaborator samples were shipped as frozen whole blood, as isolated PBMCs, or as DNA extracted from either sample type. This sample was included in a study of blood T cell repertoires in COVID-19 (dated by TCRdb to about 2020). General notes on the study: Samples from collaborators originated in the United States, Italy and Spain and spanned both the acute and convalescent phases of COVID-19. HLA class I and class II types, where available, came from metadata supplied by the sample provider rather than from assay-based typing. Deeply sampled blood TCRbeta repertoires from subjects exposed to, actively infected with, or recovered from COVID-19 were included in the dataset. Samples came from the ongoing ImmuneRACE study (first 160 participants) plus 1,254 subjects from 6 global collaborators. A freely available public database, intended as a resource for researchers studying the immune response to SARS-CoV-2, is where the repertoires were released. Sample metadata almost always included a de-identified subject ID, COVID-19 status, age in years and sex. The material from the prospective study consisted of cDNA or gDNA derived from T cells, B-cell-depleted T cells, or PBMCs.

Overall results and qualifications from the work: The amount of clinical and demographic metadata varied by source and participant and was provided uncurated.

The sequence joins TRBV2 to TRBJ2-3, and 11 bases in between align with TRBD2. The sample taken for sequencing was peripheral blood. The origin of this receptor is a woman aged 25 to 39 with COVID-19, enrolled during active disease. The CDR3 has the sequence CASSTSGGFTDTQYF. The nucleotide sequence reads TGTGCCAGCAGTACTAGCGGGGGCTTCACAGATACGCAGTATTTT.